This T cell receptor beta chain was obtained from a study of OX40 agonist ivuxolimab in advanced cancers. For the study at large: Ivuxolimab was delivered to patients intravenously every 2 weeks at doses spanning 0.01 to 10 mg/kg. Findings and caveats of the study: Researchers report that CD8+ T cells had, on average, more expanded clones than CD4+.

Anyone with autoimmune disease history or systemic immunosuppression was excluded. V was clipped by 4 bases and J by 1 base, with 9 bases between them. The germline V gene encodes CDR1 SGDLS and CDR2 YYNGEE. This CDR3 comprises 14 residues. TCRdb's table, derived via immunoSEQ multiplex PCR, lists solely in-frame clones and lacks some. The sample lists 26,000 or so clones; about 90% were seen once. On this clone itself: Its cognate antigen is unknown.

The chain uses TRBV9 and TRBJ1-5; maybe TRBD1 (6 bases). The TCR comes from an adult with an advanced solid tumor such as melanoma, head and neck, liver or kidney cancer. Sequenced here: CD4+ or CD8+ T cells sorted from blood, sampled in a trial of the OX40 agonist ivuxolimab. The CDR3 sequence: CASSRGASNQPQHF. The CDR3 DNA is TGTGCCAGCAGCCGGGGGGCCAGCAATCAGCCCCAGCATTTT.